The 3 T cell receptor beta chains below come from one sample, sequenced in a study of T-cell memory formation after mild COVID-19. MiXCR, run by TCRdb on the 5' RACE reads, gives a single entry per CDR3 protein. The table has 560,000 or so distinct CDR3 sequences, 15% to 20% seen once; the top ten hold about 7.5%. Sequenced: PBMCs or a T cell subset sorted from them (not recorded which). These receptors all stem from an adult woman who had mild COVID-19 (a few samples of this study predate the infection). Cell type and time point are not known.

There are a few counts of this clonotype. The chain couples TRBV20-1 to TRBJ1-5; D might be TRBD1 (5 bases). The CDR3 runs 13 residues. The V gene's germline CDR1 is DFQATT and CDR2 SNEGSKA (reference sequence). The CDR3 region is CGARGLDNQPQHF. The CDR3 nucleotides are TGCGGGGCGCGAGGGTTAGATAATCAGCCCCAGCATTTT.

This clonotype was observed at least ten times. The chain couples TRBV7-3 to TRBJ1-1; a weak D match, TRBD1 (5 bases). Germline assignment: CDR1 SGHTA and CDR2 FQGTGA. The V end lost 0 bases, the J end lost 0 bases, and 5 bases lay between the germline ends. The CDR3 consists of 14 residues. For the CDR3, the DNA is TGTGCCAGCAGCTTAACGGACATGAACACTGAAGCTTTCTTT. It encodes CASSLTDMNTEAFF. Filled out from reference TRBV7-3 and TRBJ1-1, the complete variable domain reads GAGVSQTPSNKVTEKGKYVELRCDPISGHTALYWYRQSLGQGPEFLIYFQGTGAADDSGLPNDRFFAVRPEGSVSTLKIQRTERGDSAVYLCASSLTDMNTEAFFGQGTRLTVV.

This chain links TRBV24-1 with TRBJ2-2, with 9 bases aligning to TRBD1. The CDR3 sequence is 16 residues long. Germline values: CDR1 KGHDR, CDR2 SFDVKD. V was clipped by 4 bases and J by 6 bases; unmatched bases: 8. CDR3 sequence (DNA): TGTGCCACCAGTGAATTCGGGACAGGGTTCCCCGGGGAGCTGTTTTTT. Its protein product is CATSEFGTGFPGELFF.